These 30 T cell receptor beta chains were sequenced from one sample in a study of shared clonotypes between healthy human individuals. Using immunoSEQ multiplex PCR, the repertoire was profiled, and TCRdb retains in-frame clones only, with some absent. Of 2 million to 2.5 million clones listed, under 95% are singletons. The sequenced material came from naive CD4+ T cells from PBMCs. Subset described: CD45RA+ positively selected. Every receptor here comes from a man younger than 35 in good health. Some clones in this sample may be carry-over from other donors' samples.

The gene calls are TRBV9 and TRBJ1-1; D gene unclear. The germline V gene has CDR1 SGDLS and CDR2 YYNGEE. The V end lost 6 bases, the J end lost 2 bases, and 17 bases lay between the germline ends. The CDR3 has 15 residues. DNA of the CDR3: TGTGCCAGCACAAGAGGTGAGAATTTAAACACTGAAGCTTTCTTT. Its translation: CASTRGENLNTEAFF.

V gene TRBV5-1 combines with J gene TRBJ2-3; the D is unclear. The CDR3 covers 15 residues. V was shortened by 0 bases and J by 7 bases, with 15 bases between the two germline ends. The germline V gene has CDR1 SGHRS and CDR2 YFSETQ. CDR3 nucleotides: TGCGCCAGCAGCTTGGAGTCTGGCCCCGGCCATACGCAGTATTTT. Protein: CASSLESGPGHTQYF. The whole variable domain, remainder taken from reference TRBV5-1 and TRBJ2-3, is KAGVTQTPRYLIKTRGQQVTLSCSPISGHRSVSWYQQTPGQGLQFLFEYFSETQRNKGNFPGRFSGRQFSNSRSEMNVSTLELGDSALYLCASSLESGPGHTQYFGPGTRLTVL.

The V and J genes are TRBV6-5 and TRBJ2-7; no definite D call. The CDR3 runs 14 residues. Trimming cost V 0 bases and J 3 bases, with 9 bases left between them. CDR1 MNHEY and CDR2 SVGAGI come from the germline V gene. The chain's CDR3 is CASSYSATYYEQYF. CDR3 coding DNA: TGTGCCAGCAGTTACTCGGCGACATACTACGAGCAGTACTTC.

The V call is TRBV10-1, the J call TRBJ1-4, with D perhaps TRBD1 (5 bases). V dropped 5 bases and J dropped 10 bases, with 20 bases sitting between them. CDR1 and CDR2 (germline): WNHNN, SYGVQD (reference sequence). The CDR3 extends over 15 amino acids. CDR3 protein: CASSLDPDKGLKLFF. In DNA form, the CDR3 reads TGCGCCAGCAGTTTGGACCCGGACAAGGGATTAAAACTGTTTTTT.

This sequence joins TRBV5-1 and TRBJ2-1, with TRBD2 identical over 8 bases. The germline V gene encodes CDR1 SGHRS and CDR2 YFSETQ. The CDR3 consists of 17 residues. V gave up 5 bases and J gave up 4 bases; unmatched junction bases: 14. CDR3 coding DNA: TGCGCCAGCAGGGCGGGAGGCGGGAGTCTGCTATACAATGAGCAGTTCTTC. Residues: CASRAGGGSLLYNEQFF.

V is TRBV5-4 and J is TRBJ2-3, with D maybe TRBD1 (7 bases). The V gene lost 1 base and the J gene lost 6 bases, with 15 bases spanning the gap. CDR1 and CDR2 from the germline V gene are SGHNT and YYREEE (reference sequence). The CDR3 extends over 15 amino acids. The CDR3 is CASSLRGQAGDTQYF. The CDR3 DNA sequence: TGTGCCAGCAGCTTGAGAGGACAGGCGGGGGATACGCAGTATTTT.

The chain has TRBV28 and TRBJ1-3, with D possibly matching TRBD1 (6 bases). The V gene lost 5 bases and the J gene lost 2 bases, with 16 bases spanning the gap. Germline CDR1 reads MDHEN; CDR2 reads SYDVKM. The CDR3 runs to 16 residues. DNA of the CDR3: TGTGCCAGCAGTCCGCTCGCCAGGGGAGCTGGAAACACCATATATTTT. As protein: CASSPLARGAGNTIYF. The complete variable domain, with remaining parts taken from reference TRBV28 and TRBJ1-3, reads DVKVTQSSRYLVKRTGEKVFLECVQDMDHENMFWYRQDPGLGLRLIYFSYDVKMKEKGDIPEGYSVSREKKERFSLILESASTNQTSMYLCASSPLARGAGNTIYFGEGSWLTVV.

This clone was found once. At the DNA level, this CDR3 is encoded by other sequences in the same sample as well. The rearrangement joins TRBV5-4 to TRBJ2-7, with TRBD2 identical over 11 bases. The germline V gene encodes CDR1 SGHNT and CDR2 YYREEE (reference sequence). The CDR3 contains 16 residues. The trim removed 4 bases at V and 0 bases at J, leaving 6 bases unmatched. The DNA of the CDR3 is TGTGCCAGCAGCCCTGGGACTAGCGGCCTCTCCTACGAGCAGTACTTC. The encoded protein is CASSPGTSGLSYEQYF.

V is TRBV25-1 and J is TRBJ1-6; possibly TRBD1 for D (6 bases). The V gene's germline CDR1 is MGHDK and CDR2 SYGVNS. Trimming took off 7 bases at V and 7 bases at J, with 14 bases between the two ends. The CDR3 runs 14 residues. The CDR3 protein is CASNRDTGNSPLHF. CDR3 sequence (DNA): TGTGCCAGCAATAGGGACACCGGGAATTCACCCCTCCACTTT.

With respect to this clone: This sample also contains other DNA sequences that code for the same CDR3. The chain joins TRBV5-1 to TRBJ1-1, with TRBD1 matching 7 bases. CDR3 length equals 13 residues. J was trimmed by 8 bases and V by 0 bases; bases with no gene match: 4. Germline V lookup: CDR1 SGHRS, CDR2 YFSETQ. CDR3 in DNA: TGCGCCAGCAGCTTGGACAGGGGATCGGAAGCTTTCTTT. This encodes CASSLDRGSEAFF.

The chain carries TRBV5-5 and TRBJ1-1; a weak D match, TRBD1 (5 bases). The CDR3 covers 14 residues. Trimming pared 1 base from V and 2 bases from J, leaving 9 bases between. Germline loops: CDR1 SGHKS, CDR2 YYEKEE (reference sequence). CDR3 in amino acids: CASSLLDTNTEAFF. CDR3 coding DNA: TGTGCCAGCAGCTTGTTGGACACTAACACTGAAGCTTTCTTT.

The V call is TRBV9, the J call TRBJ1-4, with TRBD1 matching 8 bases. With V trimmed by 4 bases and J by 5 bases, 10 bases remained unmatched. The V gene's germline CDR1 is SGDLS and CDR2 YYNGEE. CDR3 length: 16 amino acids. CDR3 loop: CASSPGTGERNEKLFF. CDR3 bases: TGTGCCAGCAGCCCAGGGACAGGCGAGAGAAATGAAAAACTGTTTTTT.

CDR3 DNA sequence: TGTGCCAGCAGCCTACGCGGGGAGACCGGGGAGCTGTTTTTT. Its translation: CASSLRGETGELFF. This chain uses TRBV7-9 with TRBJ2-2; tentative D call: TRBD2 (6 bases). This CDR3 region has 14 residues. Between the trimmed V and J ends, which lost 5 bases and 5 bases, there was a span of 12 bases. CDR1 SEHNR and CDR2 FQNEAQ come from the germline V gene (reference sequence).

Here the CDR3 DNA reads TGTGCCAGCAGAACGGGGGCAAAGGACGAGCAGTACTTC. Encoded protein: CASRTGAKDEQYF. The chain combines TRBV6-1 with TRBJ2-7; perhaps D is TRBD1 or TRBD2 (6 bases each). The ends were cut back, 6 bases at V and 5 bases at J, with 14 bases in the middle. Germline V CDR1 and CDR2: MNHNS, SASEGT. The CDR3 consists of 13 residues.

This chain connects TRBV28 to TRBJ2-3, with TRBD1 matching 9 bases. V was pared by 7 bases and J by 0 bases, with 5 bases of the junction left unmatched. This CDR3 has 15 residues. Germline V gene lookup returns CDR1 MDHEN and CDR2 SYDVKM. In DNA, the CDR3 is TGTGCCAGCATGACAGGGGGAGAGAGCACAGATACGCAGTATTTT. Amino acid sequence: CASMTGGESTDTQYF. The complete variable domain, with remaining parts taken from reference TRBV28 and TRBJ2-3, reads DVKVTQSSRYLVKRTGEKVFLECVQDMDHENMFWYRQDPGLGLRLIYFSYDVKMKEKGDIPEGYSVSREKKERFSLILESASTNQTSMYLCASMTGGESTDTQYFGPGTRLTVL.

This clone was counted once. The chain employs TRBV28 and TRBJ1-5; D not resolved. This CDR3 contains 12 residues. Germline values: CDR1 MDHEN, CDR2 SYDVKM. With 9 bases removed from V and 8 bases from J, the gap between germline ends came to 14 bases. CDR3 sequence reads: CASRAGWEPQHF. The CDR3, as DNA: TGTGCCAGTCGGGCGGGTTGGGAGCCCCAGCATTTT.

The rearrangement uses TRBV6-5 and TRBJ1-1, with D unresolved. Trimming left V 0 bases short and J 0 bases short, with 5 bases between. The CDR3 is 14 amino acids. Germline CDR1 and CDR2: MNHEY and SVGAGI. CDR3 sequence (DNA): TGTGCCAGCAGTTACTCGATGATGAACACTGAAGCTTTCTTT. This encodes CASSYSMMNTEAFF.

As concerns this clone: Other DNA sequences in this sample translate to the same CDR3. J is TRBJ1-2 and V is TRBV15; 12 nucleotides agree with TRBD1. The CDR3 has 15 residues. Looked up from germline, CDR1 is LNHNV and CDR2 is YYDKDF (reference sequence). Trimming cost V 1 base and J 8 bases; bases outside gene matches: 5. The CDR3 region is CATSRGDRGREGYTF. CDR3 DNA: TGTGCCACCAGCAGAGGGGACAGGGGGCGCGAGGGCTACACCTTC.

The chain joins TRBV7-9 to TRBJ2-5; D remains ambiguous. Germline values: CDR1 SEHNR, CDR2 FQNEAQ (reference sequence). The CDR3 length is 13 residues. Trimming took 1 base from V and 3 from J, leaving 6 bases between them. The CDR3 DNA is TGTGCCAGCAGCTTAGGTGTCGAAGAGACCCAGTACTTC. Residues: CASSLGVEETQYF.

The rearrangement uses TRBV7-3 and TRBJ2-3; the match to TRBD1 covers 8 bases. The CDR3 runs to 14 residues. Germline V CDR1 and CDR2: SGHTA, FQGTGA. V lost 5 bases, J lost 5 bases, and 6 bases stayed unmatched. CDR3 in amino acids: CASSPAGGRDTQYF. CDR3 sequence (DNA): TGTGCCAGCAGCCCTGCAGGGGGCAGAGATACGCAGTATTTT. The whole variable domain, remainder taken from reference TRBV7-3 and TRBJ2-3, is GAGVSQTPSNKVTEKGKYVELRCDPISGHTALYWYRQSLGQGPEFLIYFQGTGAADDSGLPNDRFFAVRPEGSVSTLKIQRTERGDSAVYLCASSPAGGRDTQYFGPGTRLTVL.

V gene TRBV6-1 combines with J gene TRBJ2-1; D gene ambiguous. V lost 4 bases, J lost 0 bases, and 7 bases lay in between. The germline gives CDR1 MNHNS, CDR2 SASEGT. The CDR3 totals 14 residues. CDR3 DNA: TGTGCCAGCAGTGGGCAATTCTCCTACAATGAGCAGTTCTTC. Protein product: CASSGQFSYNEQFF.

This clone was seen a single time. The chain recombines TRBV11-1 with TRBJ1-1, with 9 bases identical to TRBD1. Looked up from germline, CDR1 is SGHAT and CDR2 is FQDESV (reference sequence). With 8 bases clipped from V and 1 base from J, the junction kept 14 bases outside the gene matches. CDR3 length: 17 amino acids. The DNA of the CDR3 is TGTGCCAGCTCTCGCCGGGGACAGGGTCTTACGAACACTGAAGCTTTCTTT. This codes for CASSRRGQGLTNTEAFF.

Written as DNA, the CDR3 is TGTGCCAGTAGTATTCCCCGACAGGGGGTCGGTCAGCCCCAGCATTTT. As protein: CASSIPRQGVGQPQHF. This chain joins TRBV19 and TRBJ1-5, with 9 positions matching TRBD1. This CDR3 has 16 residues. V shed 3 bases, J shed 6 bases, and the junction held 9 bases outside the gene matches. Germline CDR1 and CDR2: LNHDA and SQIVND (reference sequence).

A note on this clone: Other nucleotide sequences from this sample produce the same CDR3. The V call is TRBV6-5, the J call TRBJ2-7; TRBD1 matches 7 bases. This CDR3 is built from 15 residues. Germline CDR1 MNHEY, CDR2 SVGAGI. V shed 2 bases, J shed 2 bases, and the junction held 6 bases outside the gene matches. CDR3 bases: TGTGCCAGCAGTTACCGGGACAGAGGGGCCTACGAGCAGTACTTC. This codes for CASSYRDRGAYEQYF.

This chain links TRBV5-1 with TRBJ1-1; D remains ambiguous. The CDR3 covers 13 residues. Trimming pared 0 bases from V and 10 bases from J, leaving 13 bases between. From germline, CDR1 is SGHRS and CDR2 YFSETQ. The CDR3: CASSLGQTLGAFF. The DNA of the CDR3 is TGCGCCAGCAGCTTGGGACAAACCTTGGGAGCTTTCTTT.

This clone showed up just a few times. The chain joins TRBV19 to TRBJ1-1; 8 nucleotides match TRBD1. This CDR3 region has 13 residues. V shed 3 bases, J shed 6 bases, and the junction held 3 bases outside the gene matches. Looked up from germline, CDR1 is LNHDA and CDR2 is SQIVND (reference sequence). The CDR3 is CASSMQGAPEAFF. The DNA for the CDR3 is TGTGCCAGTAGTATGCAGGGGGCCCCTGAAGCTTTCTTT.

This chain links TRBV7-2 with TRBJ1-1; 7 bases match TRBD1. The CDR3 runs to 14 residues. CDR1 is SGHTA, CDR2 FQGNSA, per germline. With V trimmed by 2 bases and J by 10 bases, 10 bases remained unmatched. The CDR3 region is CASSLKAGTVSAFF. Here the CDR3 DNA reads TGTGCCAGCAGCTTAAAGGCCGGGACAGTCTCAGCTTTCTTT.

This clone appeared once. The chain employs TRBV5-1 and TRBJ2-7; TRBD1 matches at 9 bases. The ends lost 4 bases at V and 6 bases at J; junction bases unmatched: 11. The CDR3 runs to 15 residues. Germline CDR1 and CDR2: SGHRS and YFSETQ. The CDR3 loop reads CASSGGQGVSVEQYF. CDR3 nucleotides: TGCGCCAGCAGCGGGGGACAGGGAGTTTCAGTCGAGCAGTACTTC. Using reference TRBV5-1 and TRBJ2-7 for the parts outside the CDR3, the full variable domain is KAGVTQTPRYLIKTRGQQVTLSCSPISGHRSVSWYQQTPGQGLQFLFEYFSETQRNKGNFPGRFSGRQFSNSRSEMNVSTLELGDSALYLCASSGGQGVSVEQYFGPGTRLTVT.

The chain recombines TRBV12-5 with TRBJ2-7; 7 nucleotides agree with TRBD2. After removal of 1 base from V and 7 bases from J, the junction contained 22 bases not matched to a gene. The CDR3 loop spans 19 amino acids. Germline-derived CDR1 and CDR2 are LGHNT and FRNRAP. In nucleotides, the CDR3 is TGTGCTAGTGGTTTGGAACGTCCCCTAATGGAGGAGCGGGGCGGTGAGCAGTACTTC. This translates into CASGLERPLMEERGGEQYF. Using reference TRBV12-5 and TRBJ2-7 for the parts outside the CDR3, the full variable domain is DARVTQTPRHKVTEMGQEVTMRCQPILGHNTVFWYRQTMMQGLELLAYFRNRAPLDDSGMPKDRFSAEMPDATLATLKIQPSEPRDSAVYFCASGLERPLMEERGGEQYFGPGTRLTVT.

This chain uses TRBV7-9 with TRBJ1-1; D may be TRBD1 (6 bases). This CDR3 is built from 14 residues. Germline lookup yields CDR1 SEHNR and CDR2 FQNEAQ (reference sequence). V was pared by 5 bases and J by 3 bases, with 13 bases between. The CDR3 sequence is CASSPRDIYTEAFF. The CDR3 DNA is TGTGCCAGCAGCCCGCGGGACATCTACACTGAAGCTTTCTTT.